The T cell receptor (beta chain) under discussion was sequenced for a study of long-term antiretroviral therapy in people with HIV. Runs used v3.0 of the immunoSEQ assay and were done at survey level. The method was immunoSEQ multiplex PCR; TCRdb's version includes in-frame clones alone and lacks a portion of them. The sample lists tens of thousands of clones, approximately 96% seen once, with 2.4% in the top ten. General study points: Blood draws took place between about 2004 and 2017 and possibly involved older ART regimens. Clones with expansion before ART led the repertoire at all time points. ART adherence, viral resistance and therapy changes went unrecorded.

Germline V gene lookup returns CDR1 SGHVS and CDR2 FNYEAQ. Trimming took 1 base from V and 4 from J, leaving 10 bases between them. This CDR3 is built from 14 residues. Note on this clone: Its antigen is as yet unknown.

Sample: unsorted PBMCs, taken around 6.6 years after starting antiretroviral therapy. This clonotype was obtained from a man aged 30-40 years with HIV. The chain joins TRBV7-6 to TRBJ1-1; D ambiguous. CDR3 in DNA: TGTGCCAGCAGCTTAGGGGTGTATATCACTGAAGCTTTCTTT. Translation gives CASSLGVYITEAFF.